The subject of this entry is one TCR beta chain. No antigen is known for it. This sample was taken from a study of cytomegalovirus exposure and HLA in healthy donors. Study-wide background: One earlier analysis, a look at around 170 million T cells, found almost 120 million unique TCR beta sequences.

Findings and limits, study-wide: High sensitivity and specificity were reportedly achieved when the classifier diagnosed cytomegalovirus status. Researchers reportedly found TCR beta sequences accurately predicted most subjects' HLA-A and HLA-B alleles. A later analysis, which compared TCR beta chains of equal frequency, found the HLA-associated ones more clonally expanded.

Primers: 60 Vbeta forward and 13 Jbeta reverse. Only in-frame clones appear in the TCRdb table, and some are missing; sequencing was by immunoSEQ multiplex PCR. The table for this sample gives over 60,000 clones. The V gene's germline CDR1 is KGHSH and CDR2 LQKENI. The germline V and J ends were trimmed by 2 bases and 0 bases, with 14 bases remaining between them. This CDR3 region has 18 residues. The sequencing input was PBMCs. This TCR derives from a female donor in good health and CMV-seropositive. The J gene is TRBJ2-6, the V gene TRBV18; possible D gene TRBD1, 6 bases. CDR3 in amino acids: CASSPFRRGPSGANVLTF. The CDR3 coding sequence is TGTGCCAGCTCACCATTCCGCAGGGGACCCTCTGGGGCCAACGTCCTGACTTTC.